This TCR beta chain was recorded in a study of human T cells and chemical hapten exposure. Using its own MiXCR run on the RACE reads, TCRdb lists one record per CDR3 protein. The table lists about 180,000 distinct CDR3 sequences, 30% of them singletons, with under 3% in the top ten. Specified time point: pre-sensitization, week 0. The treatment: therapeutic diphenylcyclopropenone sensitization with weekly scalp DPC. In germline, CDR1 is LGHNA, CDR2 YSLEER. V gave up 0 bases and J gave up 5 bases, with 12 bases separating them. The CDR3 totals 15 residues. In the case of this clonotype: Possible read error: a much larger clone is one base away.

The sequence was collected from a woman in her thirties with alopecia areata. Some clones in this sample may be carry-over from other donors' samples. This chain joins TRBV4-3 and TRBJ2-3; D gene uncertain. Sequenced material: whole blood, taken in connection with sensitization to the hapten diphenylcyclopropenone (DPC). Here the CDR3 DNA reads TGCGCCAGCAGCCAAGATGTGGGAATCGGAGATACGCAGTATTTT. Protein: CASSQDVGIGDTQYF.